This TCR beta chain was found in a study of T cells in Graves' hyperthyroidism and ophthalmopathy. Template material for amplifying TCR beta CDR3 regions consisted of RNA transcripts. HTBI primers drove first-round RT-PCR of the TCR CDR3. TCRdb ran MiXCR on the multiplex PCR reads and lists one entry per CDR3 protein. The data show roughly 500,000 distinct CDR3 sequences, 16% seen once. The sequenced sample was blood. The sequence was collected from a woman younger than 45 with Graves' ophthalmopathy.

CDR3 DNA: TGCGCCAGCAGTCCCAGGGACACCGGGGAGCTGTTTTTT. Its translation: CASSPRDTGELFF. The chain combines TRBV4-3 with TRBJ2-2, with D maybe TRBD1 (5 bases). Between the trimmed V and J ends, which lost 6 bases and 3 bases, there was a span of 8 bases. Per the germline V gene, CDR1 is LGHNA and CDR2 is YSLEER. The CDR3 length is 13 residues.